The rows below give T cell receptor beta chains drawn from one sample of a study of OX40 agonist ivuxolimab in advanced cancers. TCRdb's copy holds only in-frame clones and misses some; the assay was immunoSEQ multiplex PCR. The repertoire consists of fewer than 40,000 clones, with roughly 79% occurring once and the leading ten covering 1.2% to 1.5%. The starting material was CD4+ or CD8+ T cells sorted from blood, obtained in a trial of the OX40 agonist ivuxolimab. The receptors come from an adult with an advanced solid tumor such as melanoma, head and neck, liver or kidney cancer. CDR3s include the opening cysteine and the closing phenylalanine or tryptophan. The D gene is left open where the match is weak. Only part of the rows carry a size: once, few, many, or a class if the clone is expanded.

v_call: TRBV11-2; j_call: TRBJ1-3; d_call: TRBD1; clone_size: .; cdr3_nt: TGTGCCAGCAGCTTGGACAGGGCTGGAAACACCATATATTTT; cdr3_aa: CASSLDRAGNTIYF
v_call: TRBV9; j_call: TRBJ2-2; d_call: TRBD2; clone_size: .; cdr3_nt: TGTGCCAGCAGCGCGCCCACCCCTAAGCGGGAGGGTTTTTCCGGGGAGCTGTTTTTT; cdr3_aa: CASSAPTPKREGFSGELFF
v_call: TRBV5-1; j_call: TRBJ1-3; d_call: .; clone_size: .; cdr3_nt: TGCGCCAGCAGCTTGGACGGCAGTAACTCTGGAAACACCATATATTTT; cdr3_aa: CASSLDGSNSGNTIYF
v_call: TRBV30; j_call: TRBJ2-3; d_call: .; clone_size: .; cdr3_nt: TGTGCCTGGAACAGTAACACAGATACGCAGTATTTT; cdr3_aa: CAWNSNTDTQYF
v_call: TRBV29-1; j_call: TRBJ2-7; d_call: .; clone_size: .; cdr3_nt: TGCAGCGTGCGCCCCTCAGGCTCCTACGAGCAGTACTTC; cdr3_aa: CSVRPSGSYEQYF
v_call: TRBV4-3; j_call: TRBJ2-7; d_call: .; clone_size: .; cdr3_nt: TGCGCCAGCAGCCAAGACCACGCTACAGAAGTTTACGAGCAGTACTTC; cdr3_aa: CASSQDHATEVYEQYF
v_call: TRBV5-1; j_call: TRBJ2-7; d_call: .; clone_size: .; cdr3_nt: TGCGCCAGCAGTTCCGGGACGGCAACCTACGAGCAGTACTTC; cdr3_aa: CASSSGTATYEQYF
v_call: TRBV5-1; j_call: TRBJ2-5; d_call: .; clone_size: .; cdr3_nt: TGCGCCAGCAGCTTGGTCTCCCTGGAAGAGACCCAGTACTTC; cdr3_aa: CASSLVSLEETQYF
v_call: TRBV11-2; j_call: TRBJ1-4; d_call: TRBD1; clone_size: .; cdr3_nt: TGTGCCAGCAGCTTAATTGGGACAGGAGATGAAAAACTGTTTTTT; cdr3_aa: CASSLIGTGDEKLFF
v_call: TRBV5-5; j_call: TRBJ2-7; d_call: TRBD1; clone_size: .; cdr3_nt: TGTGCCAGCAGCTCAGGGGGCGTCTTCCCCTACGAGCAGTACTTC; cdr3_aa: CASSSGGVFPYEQYF
v_call: TRBV4-3; j_call: TRBJ2-3; d_call: .; clone_size: .; cdr3_nt: TGCGCCAGCAGCCAATCGCTAGAGGATACGCAGTATTTT; cdr3_aa: CASSQSLEDTQYF
v_call: TRBV11-2; j_call: TRBJ2-3; d_call: TRBD1; clone_size: .; cdr3_nt: TGTGCCAGCAGCTTAAGACAGGGGTATGAAAATACGCAGTATTTT; cdr3_aa: CASSLRQGYENTQYF
v_call: TRBV6-5; j_call: TRBJ1-2; d_call: .; clone_size: once; cdr3_nt: TGTGCCATCAGATCAGAAGGGAAAGTGGGCGGCTACACCTTC; cdr3_aa: CAIRSEGKVGGYTF
v_call: TRBV6-1; j_call: TRBJ2-7; d_call: TRBD2; clone_size: .; cdr3_nt: TGTGCCAGCAGCTGGACTAGCGGAGGAACCTACGAGCAGTACTTC; cdr3_aa: CASSWTSGGTYEQYF
v_call: TRBV19; j_call: TRBJ1-3; d_call: TRBD1; clone_size: .; cdr3_nt: TGTGCCAGTAGTATATGGGACAGAGCCGCTGGAAACACCATATATTTT; cdr3_aa: CASSIWDRAAGNTIYF
v_call: TRBV28; j_call: TRBJ2-6; d_call: TRBD2; clone_size: once; cdr3_nt: TGTGCCAGCAGTTCCGCGGGAGGCCGGGGCTCTGGGGCCAACGTCCTGACTTTC; cdr3_aa: CASSSAGGRGSGANVLTF
v_call: TRBV11-2; j_call: TRBJ1-1; d_call: .; clone_size: .; cdr3_nt: TGTGCCAGCAGCTTAATGGGGCTGGGCACTGAAGCTTTCTTT; cdr3_aa: CASSLMGLGTEAFF
v_call: TRBV20-1; j_call: TRBJ2-7; d_call: .; clone_size: .; cdr3_nt: TGCAGTGCTAAAACCCGCGAGCAGTACTTC; cdr3_aa: CSAKTREQYF
v_call: TRBV5-1; j_call: TRBJ1-3; d_call: .; clone_size: .; cdr3_nt: TGCGCCAGCAGCTTGGCCCCAGGGACGAGCTCTGGAAACACCATATATTTT; cdr3_aa: CASSLAPGTSSGNTIYF
v_call: TRBV7-9; j_call: TRBJ2-7; d_call: .; clone_size: .; cdr3_nt: TGTGCCAGCAGCTGGGGACGGGCAGAGCAGTACTTC; cdr3_aa: CASSWGRAEQYF
v_call: TRBV6-5; j_call: TRBJ1-2; d_call: .; clone_size: .; cdr3_nt: TGTGCCATCAGTGCTACACGGGGAGGAGATGGCTACACCTTC; cdr3_aa: CAISATRGGDGYTF
v_call: TRBV5-1; j_call: TRBJ2-4; d_call: TRBD2; clone_size: .; cdr3_nt: TGCGCCAGCAGCTTGGGACTAGCGGGTACTGAAAACATTCAGTACTTC; cdr3_aa: CASSLGLAGTENIQYF